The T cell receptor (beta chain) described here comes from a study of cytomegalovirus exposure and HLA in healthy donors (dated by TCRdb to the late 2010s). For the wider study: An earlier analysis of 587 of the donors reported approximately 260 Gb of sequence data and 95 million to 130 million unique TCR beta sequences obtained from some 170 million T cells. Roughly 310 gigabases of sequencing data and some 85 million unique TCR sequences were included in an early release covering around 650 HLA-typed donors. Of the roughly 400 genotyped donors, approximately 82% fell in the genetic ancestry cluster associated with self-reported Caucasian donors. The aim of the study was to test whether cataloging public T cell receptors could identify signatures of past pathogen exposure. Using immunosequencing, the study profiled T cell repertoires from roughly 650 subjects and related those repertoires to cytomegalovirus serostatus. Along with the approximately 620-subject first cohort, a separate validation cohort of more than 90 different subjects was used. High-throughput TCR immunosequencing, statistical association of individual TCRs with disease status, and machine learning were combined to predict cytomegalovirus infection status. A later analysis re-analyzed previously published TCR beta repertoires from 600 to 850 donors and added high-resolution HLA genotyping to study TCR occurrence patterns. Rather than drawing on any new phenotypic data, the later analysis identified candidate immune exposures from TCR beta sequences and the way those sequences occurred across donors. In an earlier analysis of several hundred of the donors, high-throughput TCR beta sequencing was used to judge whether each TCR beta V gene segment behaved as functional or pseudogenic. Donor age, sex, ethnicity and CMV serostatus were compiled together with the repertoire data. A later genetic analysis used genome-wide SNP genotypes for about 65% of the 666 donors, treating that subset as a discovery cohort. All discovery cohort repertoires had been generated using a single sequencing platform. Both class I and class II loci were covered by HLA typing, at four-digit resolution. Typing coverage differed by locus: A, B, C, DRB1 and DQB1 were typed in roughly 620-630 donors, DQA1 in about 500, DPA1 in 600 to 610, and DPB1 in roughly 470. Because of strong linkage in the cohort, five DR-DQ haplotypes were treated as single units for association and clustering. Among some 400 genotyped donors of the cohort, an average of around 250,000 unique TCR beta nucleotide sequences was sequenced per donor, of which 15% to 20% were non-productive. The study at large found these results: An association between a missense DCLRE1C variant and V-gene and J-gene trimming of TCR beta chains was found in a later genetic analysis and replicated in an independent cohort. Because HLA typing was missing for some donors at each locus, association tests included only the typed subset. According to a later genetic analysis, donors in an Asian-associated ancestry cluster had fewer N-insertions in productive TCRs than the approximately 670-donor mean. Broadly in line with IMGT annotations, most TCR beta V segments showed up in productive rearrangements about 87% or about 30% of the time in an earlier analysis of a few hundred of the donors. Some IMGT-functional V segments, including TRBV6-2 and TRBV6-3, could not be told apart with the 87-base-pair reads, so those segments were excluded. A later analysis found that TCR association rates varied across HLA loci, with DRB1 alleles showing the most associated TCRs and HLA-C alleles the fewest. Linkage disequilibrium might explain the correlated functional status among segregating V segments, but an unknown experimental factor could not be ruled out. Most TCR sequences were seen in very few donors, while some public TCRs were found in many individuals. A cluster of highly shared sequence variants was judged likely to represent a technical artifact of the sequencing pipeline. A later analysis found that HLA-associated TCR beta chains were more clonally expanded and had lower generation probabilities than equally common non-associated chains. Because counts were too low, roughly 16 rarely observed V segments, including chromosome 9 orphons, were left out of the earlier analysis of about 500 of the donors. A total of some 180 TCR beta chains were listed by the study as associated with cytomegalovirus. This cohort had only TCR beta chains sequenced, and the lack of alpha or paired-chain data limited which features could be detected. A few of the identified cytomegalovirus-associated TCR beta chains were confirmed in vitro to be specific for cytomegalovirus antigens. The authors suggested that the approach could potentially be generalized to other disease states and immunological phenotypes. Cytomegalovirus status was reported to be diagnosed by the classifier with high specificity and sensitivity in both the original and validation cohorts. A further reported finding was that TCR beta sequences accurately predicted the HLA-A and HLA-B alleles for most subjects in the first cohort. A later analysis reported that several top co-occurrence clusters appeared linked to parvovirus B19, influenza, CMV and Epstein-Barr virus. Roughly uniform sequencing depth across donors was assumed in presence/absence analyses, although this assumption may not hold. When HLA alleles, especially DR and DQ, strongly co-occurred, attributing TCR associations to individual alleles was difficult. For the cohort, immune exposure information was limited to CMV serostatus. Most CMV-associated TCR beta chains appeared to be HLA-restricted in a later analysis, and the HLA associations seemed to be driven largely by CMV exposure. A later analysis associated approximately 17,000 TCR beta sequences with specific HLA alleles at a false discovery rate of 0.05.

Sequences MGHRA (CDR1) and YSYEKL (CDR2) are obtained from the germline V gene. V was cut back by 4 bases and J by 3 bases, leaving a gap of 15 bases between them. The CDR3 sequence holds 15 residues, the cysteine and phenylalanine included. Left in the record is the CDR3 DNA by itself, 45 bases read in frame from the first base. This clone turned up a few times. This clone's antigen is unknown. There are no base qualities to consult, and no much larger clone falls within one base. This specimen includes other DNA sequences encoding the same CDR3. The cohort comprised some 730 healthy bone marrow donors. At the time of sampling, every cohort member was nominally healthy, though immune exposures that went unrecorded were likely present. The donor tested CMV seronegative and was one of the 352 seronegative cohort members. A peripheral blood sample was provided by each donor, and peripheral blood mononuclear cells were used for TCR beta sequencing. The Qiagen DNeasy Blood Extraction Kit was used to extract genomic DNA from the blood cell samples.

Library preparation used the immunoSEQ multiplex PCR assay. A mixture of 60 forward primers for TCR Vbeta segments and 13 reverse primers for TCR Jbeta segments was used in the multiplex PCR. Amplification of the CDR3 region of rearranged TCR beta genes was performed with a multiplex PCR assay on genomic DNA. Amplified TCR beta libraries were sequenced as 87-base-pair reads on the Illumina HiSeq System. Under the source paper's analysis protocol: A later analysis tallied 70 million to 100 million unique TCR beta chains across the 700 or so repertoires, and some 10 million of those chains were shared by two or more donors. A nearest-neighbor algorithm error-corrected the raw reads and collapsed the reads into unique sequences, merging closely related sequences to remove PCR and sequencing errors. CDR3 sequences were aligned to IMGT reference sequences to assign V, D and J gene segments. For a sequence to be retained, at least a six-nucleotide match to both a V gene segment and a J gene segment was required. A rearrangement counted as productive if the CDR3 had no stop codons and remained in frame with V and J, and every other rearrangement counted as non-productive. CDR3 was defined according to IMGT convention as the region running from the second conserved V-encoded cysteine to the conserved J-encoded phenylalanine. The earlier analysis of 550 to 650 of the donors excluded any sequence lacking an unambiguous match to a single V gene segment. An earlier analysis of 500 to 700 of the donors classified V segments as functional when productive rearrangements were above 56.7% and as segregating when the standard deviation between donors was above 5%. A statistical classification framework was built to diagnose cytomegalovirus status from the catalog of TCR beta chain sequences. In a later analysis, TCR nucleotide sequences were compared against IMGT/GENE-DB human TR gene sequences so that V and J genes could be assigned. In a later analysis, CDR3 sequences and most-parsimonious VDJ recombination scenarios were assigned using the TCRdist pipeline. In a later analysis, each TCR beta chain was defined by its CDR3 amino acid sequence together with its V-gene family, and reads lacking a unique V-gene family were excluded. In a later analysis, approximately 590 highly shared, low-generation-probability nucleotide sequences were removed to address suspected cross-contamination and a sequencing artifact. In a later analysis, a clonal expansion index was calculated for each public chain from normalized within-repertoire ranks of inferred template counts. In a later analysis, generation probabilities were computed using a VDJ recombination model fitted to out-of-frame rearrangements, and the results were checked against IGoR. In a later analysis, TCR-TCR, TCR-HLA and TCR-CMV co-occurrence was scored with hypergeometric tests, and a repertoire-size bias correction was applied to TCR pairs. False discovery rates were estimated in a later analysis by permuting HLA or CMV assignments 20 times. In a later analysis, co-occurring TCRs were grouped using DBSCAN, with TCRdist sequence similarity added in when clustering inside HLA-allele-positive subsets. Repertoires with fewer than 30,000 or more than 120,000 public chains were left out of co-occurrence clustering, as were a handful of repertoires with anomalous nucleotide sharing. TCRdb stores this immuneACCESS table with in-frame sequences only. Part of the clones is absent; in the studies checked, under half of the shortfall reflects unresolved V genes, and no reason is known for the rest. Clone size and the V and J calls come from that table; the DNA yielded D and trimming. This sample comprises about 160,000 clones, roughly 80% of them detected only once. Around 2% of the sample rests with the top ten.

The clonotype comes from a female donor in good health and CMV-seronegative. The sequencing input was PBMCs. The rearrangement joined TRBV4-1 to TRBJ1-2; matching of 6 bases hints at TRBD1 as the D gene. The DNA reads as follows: TGCGCCAGCAGCCCCGGTGACAGGATTGACTATGGCTACACCTTC. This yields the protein CASSPGDRIDYGYTF.